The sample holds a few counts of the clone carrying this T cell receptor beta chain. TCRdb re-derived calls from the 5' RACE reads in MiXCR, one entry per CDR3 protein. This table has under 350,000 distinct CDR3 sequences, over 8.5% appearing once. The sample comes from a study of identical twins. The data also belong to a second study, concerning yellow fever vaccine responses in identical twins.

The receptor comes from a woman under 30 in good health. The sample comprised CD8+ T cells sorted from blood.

CDR3 protein: CASGGTVYGYTF. CDR3 in DNA: TGTGCCAGCGGGGGGACAGTCTATGGCTACACCTTC. This sequence joins TRBV9 and TRBJ1-2, with 7 bases lining up with TRBD1. V gave up 7 bases and J gave up 4 bases; unmatched junction bases: 4. This CDR3 comprises 12 residues. The germline gives CDR1 SGDLS, CDR2 YYNGEE.